Reported below is one T cell receptor (beta chain). These data belong to a study of blood T cell repertoires in COVID-19. Sequencing used immunoSEQ multiplex PCR; TCRdb keeps in-frame clones, though not all of them. The table includes roughly 20,000 clones, about nine tenths detected once. This CDR3 is 13 amino acids long. Germline CDR1 SNHLY, CDR2 FYNNEI. V gave up 7 bases and J gave up 15 bases; unmatched junction bases: 6. Specimen: peripheral blood. V is TRBV2 and J is TRBJ2-1; TRBD2 aligns across 16 bases. The TCR comes from a human donor with active COVID-19. The donor label of this sample is uncertain. In DNA form, the CDR3 reads TGTGCCAGCATTGGGACTAGCGGGGGGGCCCCGTTCTTC. It specifies CASIGTSGGAPFF. Variable domain in full (rest from reference TRBV2 and TRBJ2-1): EPEVTQTPSHQVTQMGQEVILRCVPISNHLYFYWYRQILGQKVEFLVSFYNNEISEKSEIFDDQFSVERPDGSNFTLKIRSTKLEDSAMYFCASIGTSGGAPFFGPGTRLTVL.